This T cell receptor beta chain was documented in a study of T cells after yellow fever vaccination. Via MiXCR, TCRdb re-called the 5' RACE reads, giving one row per CDR3 protein. The sample holds roughly 350,000 distinct CDR3 sequences, over 4% seen once. This CDR3 is 14 amino acids long. Between the trimmed V and J ends, which lost 0 bases and 3 bases, there was a span of 9 bases. CDR1 and CDR2 from the germline V gene are LGHNA and YSLEER. This clonotype was recorded a few times. The genes are TRBV4-3 and TRBJ2-7; no reliable D call. Sequences were derived from PBMCs, sampled 5 days after the yellow fever booster vaccination. The TCR originated in a man younger than 35 who received the YFV17D yellow fever vaccine. The CDR3 is CASSQDRTRYEQYF. DNA for the CDR3: TGCGCCAGCAGCCAAGATAGGACCCGCTACGAGCAGTACTTC.